Each of the 9 T cell receptor beta chains below was sequenced from the same sample in a study of identical twins. Via MiXCR, TCRdb re-called the 5' RACE reads, giving one row per CDR3 protein. The table lists about 260,000 distinct CDR3 sequences, 7% of them singletons. The same specimen was also included in a second study, on yellow fever vaccine responses in identical twins.

Sequenced material: memory (CD45RO+) T cells sorted from blood. These receptors originate from a woman between 18 and 29 years old in good health.

CDR3 nucleotides: TGCGCCAGCAGTGACCCGACGATGAGGAACATTCAGTACTTC. Encoded protein: CASSDPTMRNIQYF. V and J are TRBV10-1 and TRBJ2-4; D ambiguous. The germline CDR1 and CDR2 sequences are WNHNN and SYGVQD (reference sequence). V lost 3 bases, J lost 7 bases, and 13 bases lay in between. The CDR3 is made up of 14 amino acids.

Ten or more counts support this clonotype. The gene calls are TRBV11-2 and TRBJ2-3; D uncertain. Trimming pared 4 bases from V and 2 bases from J, leaving 25 bases between. The CDR3 extends over 19 amino acids. Germline V gene lookup returns CDR1 SGHAT and CDR2 FQNNGV. The CDR3, as DNA: TGTGCCAGCAGCTCCCCGGCCGTCAGCCTAGTGACGGTCACAGATACGCAGTATTTT. The encoded protein is CASSSPAVSLVTVTDTQYF.

The rearrangement joins TRBV28 to TRBJ2-6; D not certain. Trimming removed 7 bases at V and 0 bases at J, with 13 bases between. CDR1 MDHEN and CDR2 SYDVKM come from the germline V gene. The CDR3 has 16 residues. CDR3 amino acids: CASNSGLSSGANVLTF. In nucleotides, the CDR3 is TGTGCCAGCAACTCGGGCCTCTCCTCTGGGGCCAACGTCCTGACTTTC.

This clonotype was seen a few times. The chain recombines TRBV7-8 with TRBJ2-6; 9 bases map to TRBD2. Germline V gives CDR1 SGHVS, CDR2 FQNEAQ. CDR3 size: 18 residues. Losses at the gene ends were 5 bases for V and 0 bases for J; bases not matched to a gene: 8. The CDR3 nucleotides read TGTGCCAGCAGCCTACTAGCGGGTCCTTCCTCTGGGGCCAACGTCCTGACTTTC. The encoded protein is CASSLLAGPSSGANVLTF.

This clonotype was counted between two and nine times. V gene TRBV18 combines with J gene TRBJ2-1; tentatively, D is TRBD2 (6 bases). The CDR3 sequence is 17 residues long. Germline V gene lookup returns CDR1 KGHSH and CDR2 LQKENI. V gave up 1 base and J gave up 7 bases, with 20 bases separating them. This CDR3 reads CASSPQTTRGRRNEQFF. The CDR3, as DNA: TGTGCCAGCTCACCACAAACGACTCGAGGGAGGCGGAATGAGCAGTTCTTC.

This clonotype was counted a few times. CDR3 sequence reads: CASDPGSDEKLFF. In DNA, the CDR3 is TGTGCCAGCGACCCGGGATCGGATGAAAAACTGTTTTTT. The chain joins TRBV12-3 or TRBV12-4 to TRBJ1-4; D is ambiguous. V lost 8 bases and J lost 6, with 13 bases in between. The CDR3 runs to 13 residues.

V is TRBV5-1 and J is TRBJ2-3, with 11 bases fitting TRBD2. The CDR3 contains 15 residues. The V segment lost 7 bases and the J segment 5 bases; nucleotides outside the gene matches: 9. CDR1 and CDR2 (germline): SGHRS, YFSETQ. As DNA, the CDR3 is TGCGCCAGCGGTCTAGCGGGAGGTGGTAAAGATACGCAGTATTTT. Its protein product is CASGLAGGGKDTQYF.

J is TRBJ2-7 and V is TRBV11-2, with a weak D call TRBD2 (6 bases). The ends were cut back, 4 bases at V and 7 bases at J, with 14 bases in the middle. This CDR3 comprises 13 residues. Germline assignment: CDR1 SGHAT and CDR2 FQNNGV. CDR3 region: CASSSSGGWEQYF. The CDR3 bases are TGTGCCAGCAGCTCCAGCGGAGGGTGGGAGCAGTACTTC.

This clonotype showed up many times. This sequence joins TRBV7-8 and TRBJ2-7; D remains ambiguous. CDR3 length: 17 residues. V gave up 3 bases and J gave up 4 bases, with 22 bases separating them. The germline V gene has CDR1 SGHVS and CDR2 FQNEAQ. The CDR3 spells CASSFGFLLSEGYEQYF. CDR3 DNA: TGTGCCAGCAGCTTCGGTTTTCTGCTCTCTGAAGGGTACGAGCAGTACTTC.